This T cell receptor beta chain was captured in a study of beta chain features in type 1 diabetes. Concerning this clone: Its antigen is currently unknown.

The study's findings and limits: The study found moderately but significantly shorter TCRB CDR3s in all four CD4+ subsets of Type 1 diabetes patients.

The length of the CDR3 is 14 residues. The V end was cut by 0 bases, the J end by 8 bases, with 12 bases between. Germline V gene sequence: CDR1 SGDLS, CDR2 YYNGEE. Expressed TCRB transcripts were sequenced because the isolated RNA had all been reverse transcribed beforehand. An average of around 3.4 million reads was obtained for naive, central memory and regulatory T cell samples. Libraries were prepared by immunoSEQ multiplex PCR; TCRdb keeps only in-frame clonotypes and omits some of them. The table has 300,000 or so clones, roughly 14% seen once. A CD45RO/CCR7/CD25/CD127/CD95/CD27 panel sorted naive, central memory, regulatory and stem cell-like memory CD4+ cells. Sorted populations all had greater than 95% purity.

The receptor's source is a woman in her late teens or twenties with type 1 diabetes. The rearrangement links TRBV9 to TRBJ2-1, with TRBD2 as a possible D gene (5 bases). Sequenced input: naive CD4+ T cells from blood. The CDR3 spells CASSVASLAHEQFF. The CDR3 nucleotides read TGTGCCAGCAGCGTAGCTAGCCTAGCTCATGAGCAGTTCTTC.